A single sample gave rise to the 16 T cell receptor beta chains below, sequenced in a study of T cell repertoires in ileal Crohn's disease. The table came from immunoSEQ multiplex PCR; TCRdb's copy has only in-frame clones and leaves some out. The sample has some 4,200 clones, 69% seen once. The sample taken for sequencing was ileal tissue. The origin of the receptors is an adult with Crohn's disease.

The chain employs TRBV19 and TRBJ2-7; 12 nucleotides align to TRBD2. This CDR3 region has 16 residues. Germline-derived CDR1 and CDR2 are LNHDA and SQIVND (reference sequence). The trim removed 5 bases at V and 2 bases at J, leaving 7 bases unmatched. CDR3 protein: CASSSFGLAGTYEQYF. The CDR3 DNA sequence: TGTGCCAGTAGTTCATTTGGACTAGCGGGGACCTACGAGCAGTACTTC.

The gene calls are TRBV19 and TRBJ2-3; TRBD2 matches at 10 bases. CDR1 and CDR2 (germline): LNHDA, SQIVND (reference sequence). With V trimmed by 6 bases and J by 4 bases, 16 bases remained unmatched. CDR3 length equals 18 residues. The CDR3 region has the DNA TGTGCCAGTAGGTCAGCGGGGGGGCCGGTACTTACTGCAGATACGCAGTATTTT. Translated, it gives CASRSAGGPVLTADTQYF.

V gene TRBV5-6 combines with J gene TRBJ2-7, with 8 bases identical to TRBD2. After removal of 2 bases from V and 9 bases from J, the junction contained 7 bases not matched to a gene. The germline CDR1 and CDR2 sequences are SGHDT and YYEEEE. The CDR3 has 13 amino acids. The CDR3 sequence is CASSLAGDLLQYF. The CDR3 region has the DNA TGTGCCAGCAGCTTAGCGGGGGACCTTTTGCAGTACTTC.

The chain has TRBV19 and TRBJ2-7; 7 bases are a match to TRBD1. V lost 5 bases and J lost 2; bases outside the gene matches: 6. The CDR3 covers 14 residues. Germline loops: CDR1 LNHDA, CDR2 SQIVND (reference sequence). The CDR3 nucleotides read TGTGCCAGTAGTCCGACAGGGATCCCCTACGAGCAGTACTTC. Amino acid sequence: CASSPTGIPYEQYF.

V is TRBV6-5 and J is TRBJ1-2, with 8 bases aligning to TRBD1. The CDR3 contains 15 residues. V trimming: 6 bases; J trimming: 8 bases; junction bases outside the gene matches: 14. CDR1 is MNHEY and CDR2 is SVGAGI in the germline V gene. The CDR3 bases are TGTGCCAGCAGACCCCATGGACAGGGCGGGCAGGGCTACACCTTC. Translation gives CASRPHGQGGQGYTF.

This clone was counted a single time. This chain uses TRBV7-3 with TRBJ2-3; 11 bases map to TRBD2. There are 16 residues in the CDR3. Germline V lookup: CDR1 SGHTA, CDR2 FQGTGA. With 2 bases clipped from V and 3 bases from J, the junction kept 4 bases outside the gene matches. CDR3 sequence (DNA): TGTGCCAGCAGCTTATCTAGCGGGGGGCTTACAGATACGCAGTATTTT. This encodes CASSLSSGGLTDTQYF.

In DNA, the CDR3 is TGTGCCAGCAGCTTCGGTACTAGCGGGGGGGCTACAGATACGCAGTATTTT. It codes for CASSFGTSGGATDTQYF. This sequence joins TRBV11-2 and TRBJ2-3, with TRBD2 identical over 13 bases. Germline V gene data show CDR1 as SGHAT and CDR2 as FQNNGV. The trim removed 3 bases at V and 3 bases at J, leaving 6 bases unmatched. This CDR3 is 17 amino acids long.

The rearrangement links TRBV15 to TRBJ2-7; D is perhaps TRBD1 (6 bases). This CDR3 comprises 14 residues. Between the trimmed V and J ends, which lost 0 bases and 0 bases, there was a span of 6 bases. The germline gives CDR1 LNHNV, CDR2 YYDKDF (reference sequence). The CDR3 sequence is CATSRDRGSYEQYF. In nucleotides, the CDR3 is TGTGCCACCAGCAGAGACAGGGGCTCCTACGAGCAGTACTTC.

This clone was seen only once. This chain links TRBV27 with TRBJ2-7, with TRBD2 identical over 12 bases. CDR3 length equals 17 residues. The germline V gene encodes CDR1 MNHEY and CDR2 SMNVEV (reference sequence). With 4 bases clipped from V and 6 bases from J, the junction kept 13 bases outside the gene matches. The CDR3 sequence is CASSSRLAGAPWVEQYF. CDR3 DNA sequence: TGTGCCAGCAGTTCCAGACTAGCGGGGGCCCCATGGGTCGAGCAGTACTTC.

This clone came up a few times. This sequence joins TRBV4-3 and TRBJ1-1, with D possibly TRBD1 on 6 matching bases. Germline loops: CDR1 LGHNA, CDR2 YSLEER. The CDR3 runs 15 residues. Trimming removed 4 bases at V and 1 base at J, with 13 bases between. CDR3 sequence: CASSPRGQSNTEAFF. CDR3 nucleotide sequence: TGCGCCAGCAGCCCGCGAGGACAGTCGAACACTGAAGCTTTCTTT.

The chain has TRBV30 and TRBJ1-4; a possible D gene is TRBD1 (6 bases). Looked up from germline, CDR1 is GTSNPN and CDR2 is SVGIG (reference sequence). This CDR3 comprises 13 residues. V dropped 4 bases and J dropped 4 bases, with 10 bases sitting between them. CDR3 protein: CAWNDRSNEKLFF. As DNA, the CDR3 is TGTGCCTGGAACGACAGGAGTAATGAAAAACTGTTTTTT.

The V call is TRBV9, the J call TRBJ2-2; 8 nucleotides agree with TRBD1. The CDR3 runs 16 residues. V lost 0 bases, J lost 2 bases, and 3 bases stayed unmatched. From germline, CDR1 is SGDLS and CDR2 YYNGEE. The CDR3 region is CASSVEAGGNTGELFF. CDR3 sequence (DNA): TGTGCCAGCAGCGTAGAGGCAGGGGGCAACACCGGGGAGCTGTTTTTT.

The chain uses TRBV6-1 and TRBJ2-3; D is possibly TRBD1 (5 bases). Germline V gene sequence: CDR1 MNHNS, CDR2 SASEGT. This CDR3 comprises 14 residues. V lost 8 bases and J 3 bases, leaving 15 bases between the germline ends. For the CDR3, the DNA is TGTGCCAGCGGACAATTGCACCGAACAGATACGCAGTATTTT. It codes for CASGQLHRTDTQYF.

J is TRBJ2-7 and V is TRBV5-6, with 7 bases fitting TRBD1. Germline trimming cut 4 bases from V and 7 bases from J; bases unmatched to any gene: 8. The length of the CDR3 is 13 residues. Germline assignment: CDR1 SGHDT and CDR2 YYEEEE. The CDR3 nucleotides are TGTGCCAGCAGCCGGACAGGCTCCGGGGAGCAGTACTTC. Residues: CASSRTGSGEQYF. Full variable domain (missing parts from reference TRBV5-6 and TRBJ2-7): DAGVTQSPTHLIKTRGQQVTLRCSPKSGHDTVSWYQQALGQGPQFIFQYYEEEERQRGNFPDRFSGHQFPNYSSELNVNALLLGDSALYLCASSRTGSGEQYFGPGTRLTVT.

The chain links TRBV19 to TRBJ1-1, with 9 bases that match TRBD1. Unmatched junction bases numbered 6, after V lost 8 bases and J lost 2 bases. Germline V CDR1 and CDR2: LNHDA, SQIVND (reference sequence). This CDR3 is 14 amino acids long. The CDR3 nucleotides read TGTGCCAGTGGCCGTACAGGGGGCAACACTGAAGCTTTCTTT. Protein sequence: CASGRTGGNTEAFF.

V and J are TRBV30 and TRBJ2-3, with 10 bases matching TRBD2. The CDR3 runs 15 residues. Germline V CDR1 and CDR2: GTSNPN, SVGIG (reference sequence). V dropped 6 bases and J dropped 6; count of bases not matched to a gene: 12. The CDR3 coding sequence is TGTGCCTGCCCAATTGAGCGGGGGGGGCCGGATACGCAGTATTTT. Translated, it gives CACPIERGGPDTQYF.